Listed below are T cell receptor beta chains from one sample, sequenced in a study of PD-L1 blockade in urothelial cancer. Assay: immunoSEQ multiplex PCR; the TCRdb copy retains only in-frame clones and omits some. The sample holds tens of thousands of clones, approximately 80% seen once. The source material was PBMCs, sampled around atezolizumab (anti-PD-L1) treatment. These receptors were taken from a man aged 70 or older with urothelial cancer. Both conserved end residues are part of each CDR3. Fields, in order: CDR3 length, clone size, V gene, J gene, D gene, CDR3 DNA, CDR3 protein. A D gene is named only where the DNA matches it firmly. Not all rows give a size; the values are once, few, many and, for expanded clones, a class.

length: 16
size: .
V: TRBV9
J: TRBJ2-2
D: TRBD2
DNA: TGTGCCAGCAGCGTAGCCATAGCGGGAGGAACCGGGGAGCTGTTTTTT
CDR3: CASSVAIAGGTGELFF

length: 13
size: few
V: TRBV7-6
J: TRBJ2-5
D: .
DNA: TGTGCCAGCAGCCCCCACCCGGGAGAGACCCAGTACTTC
CDR3: CASSPHPGETQYF

length: 11
size: .
V: TRBV29-1
J: TRBJ2-5
D: .
DNA: TGCAGCGCCGCGGGGCTGGAGACCCAGTACTTC
CDR3: CSAAGLETQYF

length: 14
size: .
V: TRBV5-1
J: TRBJ1-2
D: TRBD1
DNA: TGCGCCAGCAGCTTGGCAGGGGGCGCTTCTGGCTACACCTTC
CDR3: CASSLAGGASGYTF

length: 13
size: .
V: TRBV5-1
J: TRBJ1-2
D: .
DNA: TGCGCCAGCAGATCGGGGAGGGGATCTGGCTACACCTTC
CDR3: CASRSGRGSGYTF

length: 14
size: .
V: TRBV6-1
J: TRBJ1-2
D: TRBD1
DNA: TGTGCCAGCAGTGAGGGACAGGGGCAATATGGCTACACCTTC
CDR3: CASSEGQGQYGYTF

length: 13
size: .
V: TRBV6-1
J: TRBJ1-2
D: TRBD1
DNA: TGTGCCAGCAGTATACAGGGGGCGCGAGGCTACACCTTC
CDR3: CASSIQGARGYTF

length: 15
size: few
V: TRBV6-1
J: TRBJ1-5
D: TRBD1
DNA: TGTGCCAGCAGAAAGTACAGGGGGGGAGGACAGCCCCAGCATTTT
CDR3: CASRKYRGGGQPQHF

length: 15
size: .
V: TRBV18
J: TRBJ1-1
D: .
DNA: TGTGCCAGCTCACCACCATCACAGACGAACACTGAAGCTTTCTTT
CDR3: CASSPPSQTNTEAFF

length: 16
size: .
V: TRBV29-1
J: TRBJ2-1
D: TRBD2
DNA: TGCAGCGCTGGACTAGCGGGAGGGCCACCTTACAATGAGCAGTTCTTC
CDR3: CSAGLAGGPPYNEQFF

length: 16
size: few
V: TRBV5-6
J: TRBJ1-1
D: .
DNA: TGTGCCAGCAGCAGCATCGACAGGTCCTCTTGGGGAGAAGCTTTCTTT
CDR3: CASSSIDRSSWGEAFF

length: 14
size: .
V: TRBV18
J: TRBJ1-4
D: .
DNA: TGTGCCAGCTCACCGGAAGGGGTTCGGGAAAAACTGTTTTTT
CDR3: CASSPEGVREKLFF

length: 14
size: .
V: TRBV7-9
J: TRBJ2-3
D: .
DNA: TGTGCCAGCAGCCTGGGAGTGAACACAGATACGCAGTATTTT
CDR3: CASSLGVNTDTQYF

length: 14
size: .
V: TRBV10-3
J: TRBJ2-1
D: .
DNA: TGTGCCATCAGTGGCTGGACAGAAGACAATGAGCAGTTCTTC
CDR3: CAISGWTEDNEQFF

length: 14
size: .
V: TRBV30
J: TRBJ2-5
D: TRBD2
DNA: TGTGCCTGGAGGAAGCCGGGAGGGCTAGAGACCCAGTACTTC
CDR3: CAWRKPGGLETQYF

length: 17
size: .
V: TRBV28
J: TRBJ2-2
D: TRBD2
DNA: TGTGCCAGCAGTTTGTTACTAGCGGGGATGAACACCGGGGAGCTGTTTTTT
CDR3: CASSLLLAGMNTGELFF

length: 13
size: once
V: TRBV7-2
J: TRBJ1-1
D: .
DNA: TGTGCCAGCAGCTTAGTCAGATACACTGAAGCTTTCTTT
CDR3: CASSLVRYTEAFF

length: 15
size: .
V: TRBV18
J: TRBJ2-3
D: TRBD2
DNA: TGTGCCAGCTCACCAACTAGCGGCTCCACAGATACGCAGTATTTT
CDR3: CASSPTSGSTDTQYF

length: 14
size: .
V: TRBV11-2
J: TRBJ2-7
D: TRBD2
DNA: TGTGCCAGCAGAGAATCCGGACTAGTCCACGAGCAGTACTTC
CDR3: CASRESGLVHEQYF

length: 16
size: .
V: TRBV11-2
J: TRBJ1-3
D: TRBD1
DNA: TGTGCCAGCAGCTCAAATAAACAGGGGAGGGGAAACACCATATATTTT
CDR3: CASSSNKQGRGNTIYF

length: 16
size: once
V: TRBV30
J: TRBJ2-7
D: TRBD1
DNA: TGTGCCTGGAGTGTATTTGACAGGGGGCCATCCTACGAGCAGTACTTC
CDR3: CAWSVFDRGPSYEQYF

length: 13
size: .
V: TRBV6-5
J: TRBJ1-1
D: .
DNA: TGTGCCAGCAGCCTAGGGGGAAAGGGTGAGGGTTTCTTT
CDR3: CASSLGGKGEGFF

length: 14
size: .
V: TRBV15
J: TRBJ2-7
D: TRBD1
DNA: TGTGCCACCAGCAGAAATCGACAGGGGGTAGAGCAGTACTTC
CDR3: CATSRNRQGVEQYF

length: 15
size: once
V: TRBV7-2
J: TRBJ2-1
D: TRBD2
DNA: TGTGCCAGCAGCTTGGCCATCGGGGGGGGTGCTGAGCAGTTCTTC
CDR3: CASSLAIGGGAEQFF

length: 15
size: .
V: TRBV9
J: TRBJ2-2
D: .
DNA: TGTGCCAGCAGCGTAGTAGGGGAGAACACCGGGGAGCTGTTTTTT
CDR3: CASSVVGENTGELFF

length: 15
size: .
V: TRBV11-2
J: TRBJ2-3
D: TRBD2
DNA: TGTGCCAGCAGCTTTCTAGCGGCTAGCACAGATACGCAGTATTTT
CDR3: CASSFLAASTDTQYF

length: 19
size: few
V: TRBV5-4
J: TRBJ2-3
D: TRBD2
DNA: TGTGCCAGCAGCTTGCCCGGGGCGGGAGGACAAGCTAGCACAGATACGCAGTATTTT
CDR3: CASSLPGAGGQASTDTQYF

length: 14
size: once
V: TRBV5-1
J: TRBJ1-2
D: .
DNA: TGCGCCAGCAGCGCGGAGGGGATTAACTATGGCTACACCTTC
CDR3: CASSAEGINYGYTF

length: 17
size: .
V: TRBV11-2
J: TRBJ2-3
D: .
DNA: TGTGCCAGCAGCCCCGGTGCAGGGGTTGGCCTCACAGATACGCAGTATTTT
CDR3: CASSPGAGVGLTDTQYF

length: 14
size: once
V: TRBV6-5
J: TRBJ2-3
D: .
DNA: TGTGCCAGCAGTTTGGGGCTAGCGACAGATACGCAGTATTTT
CDR3: CASSLGLATDTQYF

length: 13
size: .
V: TRBV6-5
J: TRBJ2-7
D: .
DNA: TGTGCCAGCAGTTATTCTACCCCTGGCGAGCAGTACTTC
CDR3: CASSYSTPGEQYF

length: 14
size: .
V: TRBV7-2
J: TRBJ1-5
D: .
DNA: TGTGCCAGCAGCTTAGTCCCAGAAAATCAGCCCCAGCATTTT
CDR3: CASSLVPENQPQHF

length: 17
size: .
V: TRBV5-4
J: TRBJ2-1
D: TRBD2
DNA: TGTGCCAGCAGCTTGGGGCTAGCGGGATACTCTCGGAATGAGCAGTTCTTC
CDR3: CASSLGLAGYSRNEQFF

length: 13
size: .
V: TRBV7-9
J: TRBJ1-1
D: .
DNA: TGTGCCAGCAGCCTTCAGGAAGGCACTGAAGCTTTCTTT
CDR3: CASSLQEGTEAFF

length: 17
size: .
V: TRBV6-4
J: TRBJ2-7
D: TRBD2
DNA: TGTGCCAGCAGTGACGCGACTTTGACGGGACTACCAGACGAGCAGTACTTC
CDR3: CASSDATLTGLPDEQYF

length: 13
size: .
V: TRBV19
J: TRBJ2-1
D: TRBD2
DNA: TGTGCCAGTAGTATAGATCGGGCTAGCGGGAGATTCTTC
CDR3: CASSIDRASGRFF

length: 14
size: .
V: TRBV2
J: TRBJ2-7
D: .
DNA: TGTGCCAGCAGCGGACAGCGACGCTCCTACGAGCAGTACTTC
CDR3: CASSGQRRSYEQYF

length: 15
size: few
V: TRBV7-2
J: TRBJ2-1
D: TRBD2
DNA: TGTGCCAGCAGCTTAGAGGGACTAGGTCTCAATGAGCAGTTCTTC
CDR3: CASSLEGLGLNEQFF

length: 15
size: .
V: TRBV5-6
J: TRBJ2-5
D: TRBD2
DNA: TGTGCCAGCAGCCGGGGGGGGGACGGCCAAGAGACCCAGTACTTC
CDR3: CASSRGGDGQETQYF